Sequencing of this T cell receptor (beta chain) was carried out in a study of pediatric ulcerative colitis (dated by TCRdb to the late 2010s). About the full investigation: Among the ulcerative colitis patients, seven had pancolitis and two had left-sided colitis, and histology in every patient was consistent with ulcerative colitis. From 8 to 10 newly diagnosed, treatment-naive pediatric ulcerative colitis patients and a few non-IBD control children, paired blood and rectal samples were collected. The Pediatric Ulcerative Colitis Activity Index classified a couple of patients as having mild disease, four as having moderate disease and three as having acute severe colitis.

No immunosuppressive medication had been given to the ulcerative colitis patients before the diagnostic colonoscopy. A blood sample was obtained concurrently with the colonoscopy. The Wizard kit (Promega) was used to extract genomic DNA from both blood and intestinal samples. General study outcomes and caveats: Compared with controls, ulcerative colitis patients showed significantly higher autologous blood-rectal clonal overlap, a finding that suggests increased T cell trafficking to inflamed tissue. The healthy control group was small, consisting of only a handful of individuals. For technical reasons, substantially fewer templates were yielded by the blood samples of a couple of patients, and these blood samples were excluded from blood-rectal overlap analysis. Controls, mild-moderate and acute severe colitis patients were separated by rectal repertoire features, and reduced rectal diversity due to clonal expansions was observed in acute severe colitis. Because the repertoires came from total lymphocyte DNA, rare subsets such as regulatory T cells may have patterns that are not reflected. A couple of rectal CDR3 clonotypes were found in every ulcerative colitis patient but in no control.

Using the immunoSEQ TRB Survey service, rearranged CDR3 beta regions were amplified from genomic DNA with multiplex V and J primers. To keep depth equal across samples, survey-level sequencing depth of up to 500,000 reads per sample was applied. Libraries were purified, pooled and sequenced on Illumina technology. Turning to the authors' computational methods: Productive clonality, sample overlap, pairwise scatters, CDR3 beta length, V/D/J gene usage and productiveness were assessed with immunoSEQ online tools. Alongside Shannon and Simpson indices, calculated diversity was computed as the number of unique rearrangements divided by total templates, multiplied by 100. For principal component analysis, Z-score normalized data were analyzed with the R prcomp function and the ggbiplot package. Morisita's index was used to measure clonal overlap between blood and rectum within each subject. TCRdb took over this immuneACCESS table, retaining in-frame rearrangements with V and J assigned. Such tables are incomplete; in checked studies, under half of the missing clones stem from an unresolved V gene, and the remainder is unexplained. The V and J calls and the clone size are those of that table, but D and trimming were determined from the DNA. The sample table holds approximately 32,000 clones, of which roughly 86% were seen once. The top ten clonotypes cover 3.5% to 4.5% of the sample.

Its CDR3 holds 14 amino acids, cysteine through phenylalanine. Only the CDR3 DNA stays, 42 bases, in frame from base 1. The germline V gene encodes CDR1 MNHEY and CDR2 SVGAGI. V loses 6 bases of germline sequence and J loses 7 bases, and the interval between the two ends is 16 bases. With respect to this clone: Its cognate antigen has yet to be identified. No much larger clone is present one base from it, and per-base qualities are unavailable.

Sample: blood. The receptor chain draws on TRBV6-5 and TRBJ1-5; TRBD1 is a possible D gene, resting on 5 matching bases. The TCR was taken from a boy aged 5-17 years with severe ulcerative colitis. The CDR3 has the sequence CASRPRVRGQPQHF. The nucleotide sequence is TGTGCCAGCAGGCCCAGGGTTAGAGGACAGCCCCAGCATTTT.